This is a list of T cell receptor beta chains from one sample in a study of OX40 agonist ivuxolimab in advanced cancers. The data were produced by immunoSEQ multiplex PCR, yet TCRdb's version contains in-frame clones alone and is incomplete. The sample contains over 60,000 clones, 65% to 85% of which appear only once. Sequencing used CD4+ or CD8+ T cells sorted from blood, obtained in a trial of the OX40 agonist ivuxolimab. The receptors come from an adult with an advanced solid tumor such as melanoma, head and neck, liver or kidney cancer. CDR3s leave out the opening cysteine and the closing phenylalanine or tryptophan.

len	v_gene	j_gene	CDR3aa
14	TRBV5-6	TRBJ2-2	ASSYRRASGGEELF
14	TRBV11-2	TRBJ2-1	ASSLGGQGAYNEQF
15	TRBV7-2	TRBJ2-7	ASSLPTVREGSYEQY
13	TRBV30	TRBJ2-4	AWEDPGRAKNIQY
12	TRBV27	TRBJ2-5	ASSPRTGAETQY
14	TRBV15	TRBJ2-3	ATAGRPSRSTDTQY
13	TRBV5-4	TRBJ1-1	ASSFVGTGVTEAF
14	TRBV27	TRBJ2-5	ASSGPGLAGVETQY
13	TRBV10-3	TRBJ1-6	AISESGTGGSPLH
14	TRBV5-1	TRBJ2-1	ASRSGGTSSYNEQF
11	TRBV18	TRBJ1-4	ASTGQGGEKLF
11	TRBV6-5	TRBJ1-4	ASSRLINEKLF
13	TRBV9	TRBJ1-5	ASSATGGPNGPQH
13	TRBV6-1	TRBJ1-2	ASRTTQGHGYGYT
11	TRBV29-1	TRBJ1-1	SSDTGGNTEAF
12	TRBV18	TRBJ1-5	ASSPLGGAEPQH
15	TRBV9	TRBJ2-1	ASSVGGAISSYNEQF
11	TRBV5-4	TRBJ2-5	ASSWGIQQTQY
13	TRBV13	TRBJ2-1	ASSAPGTIYNEQF
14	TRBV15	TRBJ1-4	ATSRDLETGVEKLF
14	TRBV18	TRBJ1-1	ASSPSWGGMNTEAF
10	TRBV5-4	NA	ASSPPGNEQY
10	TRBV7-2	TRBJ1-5	ASNLGNQPQH
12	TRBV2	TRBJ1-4	ASSARERGGKLF
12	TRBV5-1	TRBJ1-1	ASSYPGRGTEAF
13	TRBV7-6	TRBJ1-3	ASSLGWTTGNTIY
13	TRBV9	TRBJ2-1	ASSVTSGFSGEQF
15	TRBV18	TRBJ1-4	ASSPPMGTGSGEKLF
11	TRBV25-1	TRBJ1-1	ASSEWQNTEAF
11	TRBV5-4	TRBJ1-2	ASSFAGEYGYT
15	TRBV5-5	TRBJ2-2	ASSLWSLAMNTGELF
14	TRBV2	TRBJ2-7	ASRGYLAEESYEQY
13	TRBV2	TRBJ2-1	ASSGGTSRRYEQF
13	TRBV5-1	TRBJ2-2	ASSSIRQGDGELF
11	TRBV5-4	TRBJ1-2	ASSLVGGFGYT
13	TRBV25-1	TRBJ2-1	ASSERGGAYNEQF
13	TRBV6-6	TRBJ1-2	ASSYSNLVNYGYT
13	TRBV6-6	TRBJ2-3	ASSYGLTSTDTQY